These T cell receptor beta chains were read from a single sample in a study of blood T cell repertoires in COVID-19. The assay was immunoSEQ multiplex PCR, and TCRdb's table has in-frame clones only and misses some. Altogether 150,000 or so clones are present, around nine tenths being singletons, with the ten largest covering approximately 1.2%. Sequenced: PBMCs or T cells enriched from blood (not recorded which). These receptors were taken from a woman in her twenties or thirties with acute COVID-19. The CDR3 runs from the conserved cysteine through the conserved F or W. Fields, in order: V gene, J gene, clone size, D gene, CDR3 protein, CDR3 DNA. The D gene is left open where the match is weak. Rows may omit the clone size; those that give it use once, few, many or a size class.

TRBV6-5	TRBJ1-4	NA	NA	CASRPGTTNEKLFF	TGTGCCAGCAGGCCAGGGACAACTAATGAAAAACTGTTTTTT
TRBV9	TRBJ2-3	NA	TRBD2	CASSAGLVLPDTQYF	TGTGCCAGCAGCGCGGGACTAGTTCTTCCAGATACGCAGTATTTT
TRBV7-2	TRBJ1-2	once	NA	CASSDRPYGYTF	TGTGCCAGCAGCGACAGGCCCTATGGCTACACCTTC
TRBV3-1/TRBV3-2	TRBJ2-1	NA	TRBD2	CASSQVAGGDNEQFF	TGTGCCAGCAGCCAAGTAGCGGGAGGGGACAATGAGCAGTTCTTC
TRBV7-9	TRBJ2-2	few	TRBD1	CASTPGTGVPGELFF	TGTGCCAGCACCCCGGGGACAGGGGTTCCCGGGGAGCTGTTTTTT
TRBV18	TRBJ2-2	NA	NA	CASSPRPAGSGGELFF	TGTGCCAGCTCACCAAGGCCCGCTGGATCGGGCGGGGAGCTGTTTTTT
TRBV2	TRBJ1-2	NA	NA	CASSPVFDGYTF	TGTGCCAGCAGTCCCGTCTTCGATGGCTACACCTTC
TRBV12-3/TRBV12-4	TRBJ2-5	NA	TRBD2	CATGTSGTKTQYF	TGTGCCACCGGGACTAGCGGGACAAAGACCCAGTACTTC
TRBV28	TRBJ2-1	NA	TRBD2	CASLRLAGPTNEQFF	TGTGCCAGCTTACGACTAGCGGGACCCACCAATGAGCAGTTCTTC
TRBV28	TRBJ2-1	NA	NA	CASSSPGDRNEQFF	TGTGCCAGCAGTTCACCCGGAGACAGGAATGAGCAGTTCTTC
TRBV6-5	TRBJ2-2	NA	TRBD1	CASTDRGPVGELFF	TGTGCCAGCACGGACAGGGGACCTGTCGGGGAGCTGTTTTTT